Below, 26 T cell receptor beta chains from the same sample are listed, as sequenced in a study of T cell responses to AZD1222 COVID-19 vaccine. This table comes from immunoSEQ multiplex PCR, and its TCRdb copy is limited to in-frame clones, with some not included. The data hold over 120,000 clones, with 88% observed a single time. The source material was peripheral blood, sampled 28 days after the second dose of the MenACWY control vaccine. Receptors were obtained from an adult who received the MenACWY meningococcal vaccine as a control.

The V call is TRBV4-2, the J call TRBJ2-1, with D maybe TRBD2 (6 bases). The CDR3 extends over 16 amino acids. V lost 0 bases and J lost 4, with 13 bases in between. CDR1 LGHNA and CDR2 YNFKEQ come from the germline V gene. CDR3 DNA: TGTGCCAGCAGCCAAGAGGTAGCGGCCATTTACAATGAGCAGTTCTTC. It encodes CASSQEVAAIYNEQFF.

This rearrangement joins TRBV2 to TRBJ1-6; D call uncertain. The germline gives CDR1 SNHLY, CDR2 FYNNEI. Trimming took 6 bases from V and 9 from J, leaving 9 bases between them. The CDR3 contains 12 residues. Here the CDR3 reads CASRKDPSPLHF. For the CDR3, the DNA is TGTGCCAGCAGAAAAGACCCTTCACCCCTCCACTTT.

The chain carries TRBV5-1 and TRBJ2-1, with 7 bases aligning to TRBD1. The CDR3 loop spans 15 amino acids. Trimming removed 4 bases from V and 0 bases from J; junction bases left unmatched: 4. Germline values: CDR1 SGHRS, CDR2 YFSETQ. The CDR3 reads CASSPGQTSYNEQFF. CDR3 DNA: TGCGCCAGCAGCCCGGGACAGACCTCCTACAATGAGCAGTTCTTC.

The chain recombines TRBV7-9 with TRBJ1-2, with D hard to call. The CDR3 consists of 12 residues. Trimming cost V 4 bases and J 7 bases, with 10 bases left between them. The V gene's germline CDR1 is SEHNR and CDR2 FQNEAQ (reference sequence). The CDR3: CASSSKDGGYTF. DNA for the CDR3: TGTGCCAGCAGCTCCAAGGACGGTGGCTACACCTTC.

This clone has just a few counts. The chain recombines TRBV7-2 with TRBJ1-2; 10 nucleotides match TRBD1. The length of the CDR3 is 17 residues. V trimming: 5 bases; J trimming: 8 bases; junction bases outside the gene matches: 17. The germline CDR1 and CDR2 sequences are SGHTA and FQGNSA. In DNA form, the CDR3 reads TGTGCCAGCAGCCAGACTAGGGACAGGGGAGAAGTGGAGGGCTACACCTTC. It is translated as CASSQTRDRGEVEGYTF.

The chain recombines TRBV3-1 (or the pseudogene TRBV3-2) with TRBJ2-1; 13 positions agree with TRBD2. Germline CDR1 is LGHDT and CDR2 is YNNKEL (reference sequence). Unmatched junction bases numbered 13, after V lost 4 bases and J lost 4 bases. CDR3 length: 19 residues. Here the CDR3 reads CASSPIAMGLAGTYNEQFF. CDR3 nucleotides: TGTGCCAGCAGCCCCATAGCGATGGGACTAGCGGGGACGTACAATGAGCAGTTCTTC.

The chain employs TRBV4-2 and TRBJ2-1, with TRBD1 matching 10 bases. Germline V gives CDR1 LGHNA, CDR2 YNFKEQ. The CDR3 is 16 amino acids. V lost 1 base and J lost 8; bases outside the gene matches: 8. The CDR3, as DNA: TGTGCCAGCAGCCAAGTTTTGGGACAGGGGAACGATGAGCAGTTCTTC. This translates into CASSQVLGQGNDEQFF.

The rearrangement uses TRBV9 and TRBJ1-5; D remains ambiguous. Trimming shortened V by 0 bases and J by 5 bases, and 6 bases separated the two germline ends. From germline, CDR1 is SGDLS and CDR2 YYNGEE. This CDR3 region has 13 residues. DNA for the CDR3: TGTGCCAGCAGCGTAGACGGGGATCAGCCCCAGCATTTT. Amino acids: CASSVDGDQPQHF.

The genes are TRBV19 and TRBJ2-1; 15 positions agree with TRBD2. Germline V gene lookup returns CDR1 LNHDA and CDR2 SQIVND (reference sequence). V gave up 5 bases and J gave up 4 bases; unmatched junction bases: 3. The CDR3 extends over 16 amino acids. The CDR3 DNA is TGTGCCAGTAGTCGGACTAGCGGGGGGGTTTACAATGAGCAGTTCTTC. This translates into CASSRTSGGVYNEQFF.

The J gene is TRBJ2-1, the V gene TRBV7-2, with D tentatively TRBD2 (5 bases). The CDR3 is made up of 12 amino acids. Trimming left V 1 base short and J 11 bases short, with 9 bases between. Germline V gene lookup returns CDR1 SGHTA and CDR2 FQGNSA. DNA of the CDR3: TGTGCCAGCAGCTTAGACCCCGGGAAGCAGTTCTTC. This sequence encodes CASSLDPGKQFF.

The chain has TRBV7-2 and TRBJ1-2; no clear D. This CDR3 is 13 amino acids long. V lost 2 bases and J 5 bases, leaving 9 bases between the germline ends. Germline V gives CDR1 SGHTA, CDR2 FQGNSA. The CDR3 DNA reads TGTGCCAGCAGCTTAAGCAGAATTTATGGCTACACCTTC. It encodes CASSLSRIYGYTF.

This chain joins TRBV9 and TRBJ2-7; the D gene is possibly TRBD1 (6 bases). The CDR3 is 13 amino acids. Germline values: CDR1 SGDLS, CDR2 YYNGEE. V dropped 6 bases and J dropped 5 bases, with 15 bases sitting between them. CDR3 in amino acids: CASNPTGSNEQYF. In nucleotides, the CDR3 is TGTGCCAGCAACCCGACAGGTAGCAACGAGCAGTACTTC.

The chain uses TRBV2 and TRBJ1-3; TRBD1 is a possible D gene (5 bases). CDR3 length equals 14 residues. V was trimmed by 4 bases and J by 2 bases, leaving 9 bases between them. In germline, CDR1 is SNHLY, CDR2 FYNNEI. CDR3 amino acids: CASSVGGAGNTIYF. The CDR3 DNA reads TGTGCCAGCAGTGTGGGAGGGGCTGGAAACACCATATATTTT.

V gene TRBV29-1 combines with J gene TRBJ1-5; D may be TRBD1 (5 bases). CDR3 length: 14 residues. The ends were cut back, 3 bases at V and 2 bases at J, with 11 bases in the middle. Germline V lookup: CDR1 SQVTM, CDR2 ANQGSEA. The CDR3 DNA is TGCAGCGTTGATGGGGGTCCTGGCAATCAGCCCCAGCATTTT. Translation gives CSVDGGPGNQPQHF.

CDR3 residues: CASSYSGSMHTEAFF. CDR3 nucleotides: TGTGCCAGCAGTTACTCCGGCAGTATGCACACTGAAGCTTTCTTT. V and J are TRBV6-5 and TRBJ1-1; D unclear. CDR1 is MNHEY and CDR2 is SVGAGI in the germline V gene. V gave up 0 bases and J gave up 3 bases, with 11 bases separating them. CDR3 size: 15 residues.

This clone was detected once. The V call is TRBV7-2, the J call TRBJ2-5; TRBD1 or TRBD2 may be the D gene (5 bases each). CDR1 is SGHTA, CDR2 FQGNSA, per germline. CDR3 length: 15 amino acids. V lost 4 bases, J lost 6 bases, and 18 bases lay in between. The CDR3 reads CASSSLSPGPKTQYF. DNA for the CDR3: TGTGCCAGCAGCTCTCTATCTCCGGGGCCGAAGACCCAGTACTTC.

J is TRBJ1-1 and V is TRBV30; D ambiguous. The length of the CDR3 is 13 residues. Germline V lookup: CDR1 GTSNPN, CDR2 SVGIG (reference sequence). V lost 3 bases and J lost 0, with 8 bases in between. CDR3: CAWSPALNTEAFF. The CDR3 DNA follows: TGTGCCTGGAGCCCCGCCCTGAACACTGAAGCTTTCTTT.

This clone was observed a few times. The rearrangement links TRBV15 to TRBJ1-2; the D is unclear. The V gene lost 1 base and the J gene lost 0 bases, with 6 bases spanning the gap. The CDR3 is 14 amino acids. CDR1 and CDR2 from the germline V gene are LNHNV and YYDKDF (reference sequence). The DNA for the CDR3 is TGTGCCACCAGCAGAGGACCAACTAACTATGGCTACACCTTC. This sequence encodes CATSRGPTNYGYTF. Together with reference TRBV15 and TRBJ1-2, the CDR3 gives the full variable domain: DAMVIQNPRYQVTQFGKPVTLSCSQTLNHNVMYWYQQKSSQAPKLLFHYYDKDFNNEADTPDNFQSRRPNTSFCFLDIRSPGLGDTAMYLCATSRGPTNYGYTFGSGTRLTVV.

The V call is TRBV6-5, the J call TRBJ2-2; the D gene is possibly TRBD1 (5 bases). V was pared by 6 bases and J by 0 bases, with 11 bases between. Germline V CDR1 and CDR2: MNHEY, SVGAGI. This CDR3 has 15 residues. The CDR3 sequence is CASRVPGTNTGELFF. Here the CDR3 DNA reads TGTGCCAGCAGAGTCCCAGGGACGAACACCGGGGAGCTGTTTTTT.

J is TRBJ1-1 and V is TRBV5-1; D is unresolved. This CDR3 is 13 amino acids long. Trimming shortened V by 2 bases and J by 1 base, and 6 bases separated the two germline ends. The germline V gene has CDR1 SGHRS and CDR2 YFSETQ. Here the CDR3 reads CASSFGPNTEAFF. CDR3 coding DNA: TGCGCCAGCAGCTTTGGGCCGAACACTGAAGCTTTCTTT.

This clone showed up just a few times. V gene TRBV7-3 combines with J gene TRBJ1-1; D gene unclear. V gave up 1 base and J gave up 1 base, with 4 bases separating them. Germline V gene data show CDR1 as SGHTA and CDR2 as FQGTGA. This CDR3 region has 13 residues. CDR3 sequence: CASSLMRNTEAFF. The CDR3 DNA reads TGTGCCAGCAGCTTAATGCGGAACACTGAAGCTTTCTTT.

The gene calls are TRBV18 and TRBJ2-1, with D possibly being TRBD2 (6 bases). The CDR3 is made up of 15 amino acids. Trimming took off 0 bases at V and 7 bases at J, with 13 bases between the two ends. Germline V gene lookup returns CDR1 KGHSH and CDR2 LQKENI. The CDR3 nucleotides are TGTGCCAGCTCACCACCGGGCGTTCGGGGGAATGAGCAGTTCTTC. Translated, it gives CASSPPGVRGNEQFF.

The genes are TRBV30 and TRBJ2-6, with no clear D. Germline CDR1 GTSNPN, CDR2 SVGIG (reference sequence). V shed 0 bases and J shed 0 bases, with 15 bases lying between them. The CDR3 runs 18 residues. Here the CDR3 reads CAWSVLPAYRSGANVLTF. The CDR3 coding sequence is TGTGCCTGGAGTGTTTTACCCGCCTATCGCTCTGGGGCCAACGTCCTGACTTTC.

This clone was counted a few times. This sequence joins TRBV7-2 and TRBJ2-3; tentatively, D is TRBD1 (6 bases). V dropped 2 bases and J dropped 4 bases, with 16 bases sitting between them. Looked up from germline, CDR1 is SGHTA and CDR2 is FQGNSA. The CDR3 is made up of 16 amino acids. Here the CDR3 reads CASSLRATRGSDTQYF. CDR3 DNA sequence: TGTGCCAGCAGCTTAAGGGCGACGAGGGGGTCAGATACGCAGTATTTT.

The genes are TRBV11-3 and TRBJ1-1, with TRBD1 matching over 8 bases. CDR1 is SGHNT, CDR2 YENEEA, per germline. Germline trimming cut 4 bases from V and 5 bases from J; bases unmatched to any gene: 3. The length of the CDR3 is 13 residues. Written as DNA, the CDR3 is TGTGCCAGCAGCTCGGACAGGGAGACTGAAGCTTTCTTT. Translation gives CASSSDRETEAFF. The whole variable domain, remainder taken from reference TRBV11-3 and TRBJ1-1, is EAGVVQSPRYKIIEKKQPVAFWCNPISGHNTLYWYLQNLGQGPELLIRYENEEAVDDSQLPKDRFSAERLKGVDSTLKIQPAELGDSAVYLCASSSDRETEAFFGQGTRLTVV.

The CDR3 DNA reads TGTGCCAGTAGTATAGGTGGCCCCGGACTAGCGGGTAGCACAGATACGCAGTATTTT. Translated: CASSIGGPGLAGSTDTQYF. V usage is TRBV19 and J usage is TRBJ2-3; 11 bases agree with TRBD2. The CDR3 is 19 residues long. CDR1 is LNHDA and CDR2 is SQIVND in the germline V gene (reference sequence). The V gene end was trimmed by 1 base and the J gene end by 0 bases; junction bases not matched to a gene: 9.